This T cell receptor (beta chain) was sequenced during a study of blood T cell repertoires in COVID-19. Study context: COVID-19 samples from acute and convalescent phases originated in the United States, Italy and Spain. The cDNA or gDNA used as material had been derived from T cells, B-cell-depleted T cells, or PBMCs.

Looked up from germline, CDR1 is LGHDT and CDR2 is YNNKEL (reference sequence). The CDR3 has 14 residues. Trimming removed 2 bases at V and 2 bases at J, with 9 bases between. Original analysis: The authors estimated nucleated cell counts from reference gene primer amplification. The assay was immunoSEQ multiplex PCR, and TCRdb's table has in-frame clones only and misses some. The DNA was the basis for D and trimming; V, J and clone size are from that table. The sample has 160,000 or so clones; 80% are singletons. The TCR originated in a man aged 55 to 70 with acute or convalescent COVID-19. The rearrangement uses TRBV3-1 (or the pseudogene TRBV3-2) and TRBJ2-5, with D maybe TRBD1 (6 bases). Input material: peripheral blood. DNA for the CDR3: TGTGCCAGCAGCCAAAGGGGGACACAAGAGACCCAGTACTTC. This sequence encodes CASSQRGTQETQYF.